This entry lists 13 T cell receptor beta chains sequenced from one sample in a study of PD-1 blockade in classical Hodgkin lymphoma. Libraries were prepared by immunoSEQ multiplex PCR; TCRdb keeps only in-frame clonotypes and omits some of them. The sample has around 39,000 clones; about 80% are singletons. All patients relapsed after autologous stem cell transplantation, and brentuximab vedotin exposure varied. Sequenced here: peripheral blood mononuclear cells (PBMCs), sampled before the second cycle of nivolumab. The receptor source for this set is a human donor with classical Hodgkin lymphoma.

DNA for the CDR3: TGTGCCAGCAGCTTATGGCTAGCGGGGACCTACAATGAGCAGTTCTTC. The encoded protein is CASSLWLAGTYNEQFF. The chain is built from TRBV7-9 and TRBJ2-1, with 9 bases lining up with TRBD2. This CDR3 spans 16 amino acids. Trimming removed 2 bases from V and 2 bases from J; junction bases left unmatched: 4. The germline gives CDR1 SEHNR, CDR2 FQNEAQ (reference sequence).

The chain employs TRBV19 and TRBJ2-2; possibly TRBD1 or TRBD2 for D (5 bases each). V was pared by 5 bases and J by 6 bases, with 16 bases between. Germline CDR1 reads LNHDA; CDR2 reads SQIVND (reference sequence). This CDR3 comprises 15 residues. The CDR3: CASSYRWGLAGELFF. The CDR3 bases are TGTGCCAGTAGTTACAGATGGGGGTTAGCCGGGGAGCTGTTTTTT.

The J gene is TRBJ1-3, the V gene TRBV6-6, with TRBD1 matching over 8 bases. The germline gives CDR1 MNHNY, CDR2 SVGAGI (reference sequence). The CDR3 extends over 15 amino acids. V lost 5 bases, J lost 4 bases, and 7 bases stayed unmatched. CDR3 sequence reads: CASSPQTGEGNTIYF. The CDR3 DNA is TGTGCCAGCAGTCCCCAGACAGGGGAAGGAAACACCATATATTTT.

The V gene is TRBV13, the J gene TRBJ2-5; 8 bases map to TRBD2. V gave up 3 bases and J gave up 3 bases; unmatched junction bases: 3. Germline assignment: CDR1 PRHDT and CDR2 FYEKMQ (reference sequence). This CDR3 region has 14 residues. CDR3 coding DNA: TGTGCCAGCAGCTTGGGGACTAGAAAAGAGACCCAGTACTTC. Translated: CASSLGTRKETQYF.

V and J are TRBV4-1 and TRBJ2-3; unclear D gene. Looked up from germline, CDR1 is MGHRA and CDR2 is YSYEKL. V gave up 0 bases and J gave up 5 bases, with 0 bases separating them. The CDR3 has 11 residues. The CDR3 DNA is TGCGCCAGCAGCCAAGAAGATACGCAGTATTTT. Its protein product is CASSQEDTQYF.

The CDR3 region is CASSSASNQPQHF. The DNA for the CDR3 is TGTGCCAGCAGTTCGGCTAGCAATCAGCCCCAGCATTTT. The chain has TRBV7-9 and TRBJ1-5; D gene unclear. In germline, CDR1 is SEHNR, CDR2 FQNEAQ (reference sequence). The CDR3 has 13 amino acids. With 6 bases removed from V and 0 bases from J, the gap between germline ends came to 6 bases.

V and J are TRBV28 and TRBJ1-2; D is unclear. There are 13 residues in the CDR3. The ends were cut back, 4 bases at V and 6 bases at J, with 12 bases in the middle. Germline V lookup: CDR1 MDHEN, CDR2 SYDVKM. Here the CDR3 DNA reads TGTGCCAGCAGTTCCATAGGCGTCCATGGCTACACCTTC. Protein sequence: CASSSIGVHGYTF.

The chain uses TRBV5-6 and TRBJ2-7; D gene unclear. The CDR3 has 14 residues. Germline V gene lookup returns CDR1 SGHDT and CDR2 YYEEEE. The V end was cut by 4 bases, the J end by 2 bases, with 13 bases between. Here the CDR3 DNA reads TGTGCCAGCAGCGCACCGGGTTCTACCTACGAGCAGTACTTC. It specifies CASSAPGSTYEQYF.

V usage is TRBV4-1 and J usage is TRBJ2-1; D not resolved. Per the germline V gene, CDR1 is MGHRA and CDR2 is YSYEKL. The CDR3 consists of 16 residues. V was clipped by 0 bases and J by 5 bases, with 14 bases between them. As DNA, the CDR3 is TGCGCCAGCAGCCAAGATAGCAGGTATGATCACAATGAGCAGTTCTTC. Translating it yields CASSQDSRYDHNEQFF.

This chain links TRBV6-6 with TRBJ2-3, with unresolved D. The CDR3 length is 12 residues. Trimming removed 7 bases at V and 0 bases at J, with 5 bases between. Germline V gene sequence: CDR1 MNHNY, CDR2 SVGAGI (reference sequence). CDR3 region: CASTASTDTQYF. CDR3 bases: TGTGCCAGCACGGCGAGCACAGATACGCAGTATTTT.

This clone turned up a few times. This chain connects TRBV9 to TRBJ1-6; D not resolved. The CDR3 extends over 14 amino acids. Germline CDR1 and CDR2: SGDLS and YYNGEE. V dropped 1 base and J dropped 7 bases, with 9 bases sitting between them. CDR3 bases: TGTGCCAGCAGCGTATCCGGTCTCAATTCACCCCTCCACTTT. Translated: CASSVSGLNSPLHF.

This clone was seen a few times. The chain couples TRBV5-5 to TRBJ1-2; D gene unclear. V shed 0 bases and J shed 6 bases, with 0 bases lying between them. This CDR3 contains 10 residues. Germline lookup yields CDR1 SGHKS and CDR2 YYEKEE (reference sequence). The CDR3 region has the DNA TGTGCCAGCAGCTTGGATGGCTACACCTTC. Translated, it gives CASSLDGYTF.

This clone occurred a few times. V usage is TRBV6-1 and J usage is TRBJ1-5; D perhaps matches TRBD1 (5 bases). The CDR3 runs 15 residues. V was clipped by 7 bases and J by 5 bases, with 18 bases between them. Per the germline V gene, CDR1 is MNHNS and CDR2 is SASEGT. Written as DNA, the CDR3 is TGTGCCAGCAAGAGGGGCAGCCAGTCGGATCAGCCCCAGCATTTT. It encodes CASKRGSQSDQPQHF.